The rows below give T cell receptor beta chains drawn from one sample of a study of blood T cells in healthy people across ages. TCRdb re-called the 5' RACE reads with MiXCR, one entry per CDR3 protein. The table has roughly 1.6 million distinct CDR3 sequences, roughly 32% seen once. Specimen: blood. The receptors derive from a woman aged 30 to 39 in good health. Each CDR3 is given with its conserved first and last residue. D genes are given only for firm matches. Clone sizes are given selectively: once, few, many, or a class where the clone is expanded.

V gene	J gene	D gene	clone size	CDR3 protein	CDR3 DNA
TRBV7-9	TRBJ1-2	TRBD1	few	CASSLGDRVDGYTF	TGTGCCAGCAGCTTAGGGGACAGGGTCGATGGCTACACCTTC
TRBV25-1	TRBJ2-1	-	-	CASSGGLLDLDNEQFF	TGTGCCAGCAGTGGGGGACTGCTAGACCTAGACAATGAGCAGTTCTTC
TRBV5-1	TRBJ1-2	-	-	CASSLGGQERGYTF	TGCGCCAGCAGCTTGGGCGGTCAGGAGCGGGGCTACACCTTC
TRBV5-1	TRBJ2-6	-	-	CASSMAGANVLTF	TGCGCCAGCAGCATGGCTGGGGCCAACGTCCTGACTTTC
TRBV29-1	TRBJ1-2	-	few	CSVDGTGSTGYGYTF	TGCAGCGTTGACGGCACAGGATCCACCGGCTATGGCTACACCTTC
TRBV9	TRBJ2-1	TRBD1	few	CASSVGWDSSYNEQFF	TGTGCCAGCAGCGTAGGATGGGACAGCTCCTACAATGAGCAGTTCTTC
TRBV11-2	TRBJ1-2	-	-	CASSSDGRDYTF	TGTGCCAGCAGCTCCGACGGACGGGACTACACCTTC
TRBV29-1	TRBJ2-7	-	many	CSGGDRSSYEQYF	TGCAGCGGCGGCGACAGGAGCTCCTACGAGCAGTACTTC
TRBV7-2	TRBJ2-1	-	few	CASSPWRALWNEQFF	TGTGCCAGCAGCCCGTGGAGGGCCCTCTGGAATGAGCAGTTCTTC
TRBV18	TRBJ2-1	TRBD2	-	CASSFPSGRAYNEQFF	TGTGCCAGCTCATTTCCTAGCGGGAGGGCCTACAATGAGCAGTTCTTC
TRBV3-1	TRBJ1-2	-	few	CAAADLNYGYTF	TGTGCCGCGGCGGACCTCAACTATGGCTACACCTTC
TRBV20-1	TRBJ2-3	-	few	CSANPGANTDTQYF	TGCAGTGCTAATCCTGGGGCTAACACAGATACGCAGTATTTT
TRBV7-6	TRBJ2-7	TRBD1	few	CASSSTTGDEQYF	TGTGCCAGCAGCTCCACGACAGGGGACGAGCAGTACTTC
TRBV6-5	TRBJ1-2	-	-	CASSFFQEPNYGYTF	TGTGCCAGCAGTTTCTTCCAGGAGCCTAACTATGGCTACACCTTC
TRBV11-2	TRBJ2-1	-	-	CASSVGSGGSREQFF	TGTGCCAGCAGTGTAGGAAGTGGGGGAAGCCGCGAGCAGTTCTTC
TRBV11-1	TRBJ2-7	-	few	CASSFNDYEQYF	TGTGCCAGCAGCTTCAACGACTACGAGCAGTACTTC
TRBV20-1	TRBJ2-3	-	few	CSAPDGRAPDTQYF	TGCAGTGCTCCGGACGGCAGGGCGCCAGATACGCAGTATTTT
TRBV5-1	TRBJ2-5	-	few	CASSGNPETQYF	TGCGCCAGCAGCGGGAATCCAGAGACCCAGTACTTC
TRBV6-6	TRBJ1-5	-	-	CASSYGNSNQPQHF	TGTGCCAGCAGTTACGGTAATAGCAATCAGCCCCAGCATTTT
TRBV7-2	TRBJ1-2	-	few	CASGPVRGANYGYTF	TGTGCCAGCGGCCCTGTACGGGGCGCCAACTATGGCTACACCTTC
TRBV7-8	TRBJ1-5	-	-	CASSLMPGPGASNQPQHF	TGTGCCAGCAGCTTAATGCCAGGCCCGGGGGCGAGCAATCAGCCCCAGCATTTT
TRBV6-1	TRBJ2-7	-	few	CASRKPGTEYEQYF	TGTGCCAGCAGAAAGCCCGGGACGGAATACGAGCAGTACTTC
TRBV30	TRBJ2-5	-	-	CACVDNQETQYF	TGTGCCTGCGTAGACAACCAAGAGACCCAGTACTTC
TRBV5-1	TRBJ2-5	-	-	CASSFQGRLPQETQYF	TGCGCCAGCAGCTTCCAGGGCCGTCTTCCGCAAGAGACCCAGTACTTC
TRBV20-1	TRBJ2-4	-	-	CSASVTAKNIQYF	TGCAGTGCTAGCGTGACGGCCAAAAACATTCAGTACTTC
TRBV6-1	TRBJ2-1	TRBD2	few	CASSEALSRGNNEQFF	TGTGCCAGCAGTGAAGCGCTGTCGCGGGGGAACAATGAGCAGTTCTTC
TRBV12-3/TRBV12-4	TRBJ2-7	TRBD1	-	CASSLHRGVAYEQYF	TGTGCCAGCAGTTTACACAGGGGGGTGGCCTACGAGCAGTACTTC
TRBV29-1	TRBJ2-5	-	many	CSVEDSRPTGLQTQYF	TGCAGCGTTGAAGATAGTAGACCGACCGGGTTACAGACCCAGTACTTC
TRBV2	TRBJ1-2	TRBD1	-	CASSVQGALNYGYTF	TGTGCCAGCAGCGTACAGGGGGCGCTGAACTATGGCTATACCTTC
TRBV4-2	TRBJ2-2	TRBD2	-	CASSQDQGLAGEVRTGELFF	TGTGCCAGCAGCCAAGATCAGGGGCTAGCGGGAGAGGTGCGGACCGGGGAGCTGTTTTTT
TRBV3-1	TRBJ2-2	-	few	CASSQDRGPFGAGELFF	-
TRBV19	TRBJ2-5	TRBD1	-	CASSSGTASEETQYF	TGTGCCAGTAGCTCCGGGACAGCCTCGGAAGAGACCCAGTACTTC
TRBV4-1	TRBJ2-7	TRBD1	few	CASSQPFRDRDKSEQYF	TGCGCCAGCAGCCAACCATTCCGGGACAGGGATAAAAGCGAGCAGTACTTC
TRBV9	TRBJ2-1	TRBD2	-	CASKASGGEQFF	TGTGCCAGCAAGGCTAGCGGGGGCGAGCAGTTCTTC
TRBV7-9	TRBJ2-7	-	-	CASRMEVHEQYF	TGTGCCAGCCGCATGGAGGTCCACGAGCAGTACTTC
TRBV7-9	TRBJ2-5	-	few	CASSLGYGSKETQYF	TGTGCCAGCAGCTTAGGGTACGGATCGAAAGAGACCCAGTACTTC
TRBV19	TRBJ1-2	-	-	CASSPRDLSLNYGYTF	TGTGCCAGTAGTCCGAGGGATCTCTCTCTGAACTATGGCTACACCTTC
TRBV28	TRBJ2-5	TRBD1	-	CASIQGTVRGTQYF	TGTGCCAGCATCCAAGGGACAGTTAGGGGGACCCAGTACTTC
TRBV4-1	TRBJ1-1	-	few	CASSQWNTEAFF	TGCGCCAGCAGCCAGTGGAACACTGAAGCTTTCTTT
TRBV20-1	TRBJ2-7	-	-	CSARAGVYYEQYF	TGCAGTGCTAGAGCGGGAGTGTATTACGAGCAGTACTTC
TRBV30	TRBJ2-7	TRBD1	once	CAWSLGPLTGPGEQYF	TGTGCCTGGAGCCTTGGCCCGTTGACAGGGCCAGGGGAGCAGTACTTC
TRBV28	TRBJ2-7	TRBD1	-	CASSFQDRGFYEQYF	TGTGCCAGCAGTTTTCAGGACAGGGGATTCTACGAGCAGTACTTC
TRBV2	TRBJ2-5	-	-	CASSVIGRANEQYF	TGTGCCAGCAGTGTTATCGGCAGGGCTAATGAGCAGTACTTC
TRBV6-6	TRBJ1-5	TRBD1	few	CASSSGTACNQPQHF	TGTGCCAGCAGTTCCGGGACAGCCTGCAATCAGCCCCAGCATTTT
TRBV28	TRBJ1-1	-	-	CASSAGAVNTEAFF	TGTGCCAGCAGTGCGGGGGCGGTGAACACTGAAGCTTTCTTT
TRBV27	TRBJ2-1	-	-	CASSLFPAEYNEQFF	TGTGCCAGCAGTTTATTCCCGGCAGAGTACAATGAGCAGTTCTTC
TRBV4-2	TRBJ1-1	-	-	CASSQEGGDEAFF	TGTGCCAGCAGCCAAGAGGGGGGGGATGAAGCTTTCTTT
TRBV3-1	TRBJ2-2	-	few	CASSQDTYSGELFF	TGTGCCAGCAGCCAAGACACCTACTCTGGGGAGCTGTTTTTT
TRBV12-3/TRBV12-4	TRBJ2-1	-	-	CASSLVREISYNEQFF	TGTGCCAGCAGTTTAGTCCGGGAGATCTCTTACAATGAGCAGTTCTTC
TRBV5-1	TRBJ2-5	TRBD2	few	CASSPRGLAGDETQYF	TGCGCCAGCAGCCCCAGGGGGCTAGCGGGGGATGAGACCCAGTACTTC
TRBV29-1	TRBJ2-7	TRBD1	-	CSAEDTGGFERYF	TGCAGCGCTGAAGATACAGGGGGCTTCGAGCGGTACTTC
TRBV24-1	TRBJ2-1	TRBD2	-	CATSDKASGNSNEQFF	TGTGCCACCAGTGATAAGGCTAGCGGGAATAGTAATGAGCAGTTCTTC
TRBV2	TRBJ2-5	-	-	CASVPRRETQYF	TGTGCCAGCGTACCTCGACGAGAGACCCAGTACTTC
TRBV13	TRBJ2-1	TRBD1	-	CASSIWDSSYNEQFF	TGTGCCAGCAGTATATGGGACAGTTCCTACAATGAGCAGTTCTTC
TRBV29-1	TRBJ2-1	-	-	CSVATGNFNEQFF	TGCAGCGTTGCTACAGGGAATTTTAATGAGCAGTTCTTC
TRBV20-1	TRBJ1-1	TRBD1	-	CSATQDRGRTEAFF	TGCAGTGCTACCCAGGACAGGGGTAGGACTGAAGCTTTCTTT
TRBV9	TRBJ1-4	-	-	CASSVGGLSEKLFF	TGTGCCAGCAGCGTAGGGGGGCTTAGTGAAAAACTGTTTTTT